This T cell receptor beta chain was captured in a study of breast tumors, draining lymph nodes, adjacent tissues. The CDR3 consists of 15 residues. Trimming took 5 bases from V and 1 from J, leaving 15 bases between them. The germline V gene encodes CDR1 MNHNS and CDR2 SASEGT. General study findings and limits: Tumors had less TCR diversity than lymph nodes, more than nontumor tissue. Luminal-like breast cancer showed significantly higher tumor–nontumor repertoire similarity than basal-like. Data only fit, rather than demonstrated, lymph node origin of most tumor T cells. Findings are consistent with lymph node origin and intratumoral expansion of most tumor T cells.

This clonotype was seen many times. Its antigen is still unknown. A much bigger clone sits one base away, suggesting this may be a read error. Each CDR3 protein is one row after TCRdb ran MiXCR on the multiplex PCR reads. The repertoire has some 22,000 distinct CDR3 sequences, roughly 58% of them found once; the top ten carry roughly an eighth. The J gene is TRBJ2-7, the V gene TRBV6-1; D unresolved. The source material was breast tumor tissue. The TCR comes from a female donor with breast cancer. Some clones in this sample may be carry-over from other donors' samples. For the CDR3, the DNA is TGTGCCAGCAGTCAAGGTATGTACGGTTCCTACGAGCAGTACTTC. Translating gives CASSQGMYGSYEQYF.